This T cell receptor (beta chain) was found in a study of radiation and T cells in renal cell carcinoma. Libraries were prepared by immunoSEQ multiplex PCR; TCRdb keeps only in-frame clonotypes and omits some of them. Of fewer than 10,000 clones in the sample, over 60% were seen once. Study results and limitations: Only small tumor regions of 0.8 to 1 g were sampled. Top 100 clonotypes averaged about 54% in irradiated versus about 43% in nephrectomy-only tumors.

Noted treatment: treatment-naive control, cytoreductive nephrectomy. Control samples are tumors resected by cytoreductive nephrectomy without prior radiation. Notes on this clone: What it recognizes is unknown.

The TCR originated in a man between 60 and 75 years old with renal cell carcinoma. The sequenced sample was tumor tissue, obtained from a patient whose treatment was nephrectomy without radiotherapy.

CDR3 in DNA: TGCGCCAGCAGCGGGGACGGTCAAGAGACCCAGTACTTC. It encodes CASSGDGQETQYF. The gene calls are TRBV4-1 and TRBJ2-5; D may match TRBD1 or TRBD2 (5 bases each). The CDR3 is 13 amino acids. Trimming stripped 5 bases from V and 2 bases from J, with 9 bases between. Germline V gene data show CDR1 as MGHRA and CDR2 as YSYEKL.